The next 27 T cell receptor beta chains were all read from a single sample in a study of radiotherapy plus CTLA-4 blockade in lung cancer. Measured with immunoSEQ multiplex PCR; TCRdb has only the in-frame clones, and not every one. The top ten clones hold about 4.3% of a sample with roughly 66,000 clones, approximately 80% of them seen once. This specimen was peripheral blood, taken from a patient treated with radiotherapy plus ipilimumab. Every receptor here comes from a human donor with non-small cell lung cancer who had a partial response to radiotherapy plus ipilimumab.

The CDR3 sequence: CASSVAGGRAYNEQFF. The CDR3 coding sequence is TGTGCCAGCAGCGTAGCTGGCGGGAGGGCCTACAATGAGCAGTTCTTC. This chain links TRBV9 with TRBJ2-1; 9 nucleotides align to TRBD2. CDR1 is SGDLS, CDR2 YYNGEE, per germline. This CDR3 is built from 16 residues. Trimming removed 0 bases from V and 2 bases from J; junction bases left unmatched: 3. The full variable domain, with the rest looked up from reference TRBV9 and TRBJ2-1, is DSGVTQTPKHLITATGQRVTLRCSPRSGDLSVYWYQQSLDQGLQFLIQYYNGEERAKGNILERFSAQQFPDLHSELNLSSLELGDSALYFCASSVAGGRAYNEQFFGPGTRLTVL.

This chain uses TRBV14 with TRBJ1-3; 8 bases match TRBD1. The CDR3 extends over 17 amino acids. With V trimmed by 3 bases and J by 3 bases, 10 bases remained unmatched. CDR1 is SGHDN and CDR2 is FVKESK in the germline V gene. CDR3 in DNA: TGTGCCAGCAGCCACCCGACAGGGGCATTTGGTGGAAACACCATATATTTT. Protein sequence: CASSHPTGAFGGNTIYF. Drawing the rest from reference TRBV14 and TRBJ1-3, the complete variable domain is EAGVTQFPSHSVIEKGQTVTLRCDPISGHDNLYWYRRVMGKEIKFLLHFVKESKQDESGMPNNRFLAERTGGTYSTLKVQPAELEDSGVYFCASSHPTGAFGGNTIYFGEGSWLTVV.

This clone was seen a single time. The CDR3 sequence: CASSTNRGRQPQHF. The CDR3 DNA follows: TGTGCCAGCAGCACGAACAGGGGGCGTCAGCCCCAGCATTTT. This sequence joins TRBV5-8 and TRBJ1-5; TRBD1 agrees at 9 bases. Germline CDR1 reads SGHTS; CDR2 reads YDEGEE. V lost 4 bases and J lost 6; bases outside the gene matches: 5. This CDR3 contains 14 residues. Full variable domain (remainder filled in from reference TRBV5-8 and TRBJ1-5): EAGVTQSPTHLIKTRGQQATLRCSPISGHTSVYWYQQALGLGLQFLLWYDEGEERNRGNFPPRFSGRQFPNYSSELNVNALELEDSALYLCASSTNRGRQPQHFGDGTRLSIL.

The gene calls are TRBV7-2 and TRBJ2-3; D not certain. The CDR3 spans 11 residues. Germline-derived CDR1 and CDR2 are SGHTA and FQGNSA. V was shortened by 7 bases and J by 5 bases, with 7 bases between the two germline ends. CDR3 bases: TGTGCCAGCACCCTAGGAGATACGCAGTATTTT. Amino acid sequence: CASTLGDTQYF.

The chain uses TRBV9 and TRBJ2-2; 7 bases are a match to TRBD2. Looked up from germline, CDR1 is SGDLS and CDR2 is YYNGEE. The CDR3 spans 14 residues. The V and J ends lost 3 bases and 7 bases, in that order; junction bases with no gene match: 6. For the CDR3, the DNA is TGTGCCAGCAGCGAGGCCGGGACTAACGGGGAGCTGTTTTTT. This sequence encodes CASSEAGTNGELFF.

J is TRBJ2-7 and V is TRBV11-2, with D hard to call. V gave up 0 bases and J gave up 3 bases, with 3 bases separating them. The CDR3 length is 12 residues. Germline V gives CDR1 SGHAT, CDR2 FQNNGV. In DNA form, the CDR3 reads TGTGCCAGCAGCTTAGATCGCTACGAGCAGTACTTC. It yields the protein CASSLDRYEQYF. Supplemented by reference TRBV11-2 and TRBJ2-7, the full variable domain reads EAGVAQSPRYKIIEKRQSVAFWCNPISGHATLYWYQQILGQGPKLLIQFQNNGVVDDSQLPKDRFSAERLKGVDSTLKIQPAKLEDSAVYLCASSLDRYEQYFGPGTRLTVT.

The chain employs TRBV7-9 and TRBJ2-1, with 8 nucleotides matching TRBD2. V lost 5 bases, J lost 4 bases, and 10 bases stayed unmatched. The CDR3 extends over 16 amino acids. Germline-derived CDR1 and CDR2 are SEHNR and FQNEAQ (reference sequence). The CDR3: CASSPPAGVGYNEQFF. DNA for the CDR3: TGTGCCAGCAGCCCCCCAGCGGGAGTTGGATACAATGAGCAGTTCTTC. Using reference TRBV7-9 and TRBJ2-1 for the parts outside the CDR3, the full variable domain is DTGVSQNPRHKITKRGQNVTFRCDPISEHNRLYWYRQTLGQGPEFLTYFQNEAQLEKSRLLSDRFSAERPKGSFSTLEIQRTEQGDSAMYLCASSPPAGVGYNEQFFGPGTRLTVL.

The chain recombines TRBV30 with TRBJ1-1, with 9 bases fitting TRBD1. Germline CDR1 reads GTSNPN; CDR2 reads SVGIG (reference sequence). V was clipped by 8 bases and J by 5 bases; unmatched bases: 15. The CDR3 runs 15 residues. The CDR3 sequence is CAGTGGAVQGTEAFF. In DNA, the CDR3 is TGTGCCGGCACAGGGGGCGCAGTGCAGGGGACTGAAGCTTTCTTT.

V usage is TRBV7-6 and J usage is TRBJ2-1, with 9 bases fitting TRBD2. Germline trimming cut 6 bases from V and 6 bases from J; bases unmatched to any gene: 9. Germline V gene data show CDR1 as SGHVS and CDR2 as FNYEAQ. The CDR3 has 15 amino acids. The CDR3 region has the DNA TGTGCCAGCAGTCAAAGGCTAGCGGGAAGCAATGAGCAGTTCTTC. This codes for CASSQRLAGSNEQFF.

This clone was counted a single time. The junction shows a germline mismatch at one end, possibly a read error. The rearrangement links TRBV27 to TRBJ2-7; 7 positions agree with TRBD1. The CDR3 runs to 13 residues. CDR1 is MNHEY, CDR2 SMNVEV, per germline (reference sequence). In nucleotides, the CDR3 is TGTGCCAACAGTTTATTTACAGGGGAAGAGCAGTACTTC. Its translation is CANSLFTGEEQYF.

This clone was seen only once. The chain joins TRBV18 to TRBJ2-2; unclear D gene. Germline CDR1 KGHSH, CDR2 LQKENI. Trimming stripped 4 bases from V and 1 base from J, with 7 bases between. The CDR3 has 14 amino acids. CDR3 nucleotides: TGTGCCAGCTCACAGGAGAGGAACACCGGGGAGCTGTTTTTT. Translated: CASSQERNTGELFF.

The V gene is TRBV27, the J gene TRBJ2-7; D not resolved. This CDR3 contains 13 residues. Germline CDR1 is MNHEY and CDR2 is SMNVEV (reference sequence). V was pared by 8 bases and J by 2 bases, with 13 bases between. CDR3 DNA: TGTGCCAGCGGAGCCGCCGACGCCTACGAGCAGTACTTC. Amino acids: CASGAADAYEQYF.

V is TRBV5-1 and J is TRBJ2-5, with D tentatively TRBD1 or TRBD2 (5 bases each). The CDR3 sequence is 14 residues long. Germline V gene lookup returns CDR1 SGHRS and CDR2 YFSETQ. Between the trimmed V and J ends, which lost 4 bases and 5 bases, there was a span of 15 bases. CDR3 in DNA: TGCGCCAGCAGCGTGGGAGCAGGGCAGGAGACCCAGTACTTC. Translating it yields CASSVGAGQETQYF.

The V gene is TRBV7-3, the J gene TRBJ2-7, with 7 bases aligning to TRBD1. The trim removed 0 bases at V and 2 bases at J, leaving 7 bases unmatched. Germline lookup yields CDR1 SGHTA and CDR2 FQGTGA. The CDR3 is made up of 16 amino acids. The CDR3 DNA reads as TGTGCCAGCAGCTTAACGGGACAGCTTTCTACCTACGAGCAGTACTTC. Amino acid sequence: CASSLTGQLSTYEQYF.

CDR3 in amino acids: CASTGTGGFHEQYF. CDR3 sequence (DNA): TGTGCCAGCACCGGGACAGGGGGTTTCCACGAGCAGTACTTC. The chain links TRBV25-1 to TRBJ2-7, with TRBD1 identical over 11 bases. There are 14 residues in the CDR3. Germline lookup yields CDR1 MGHDK and CDR2 SYGVNS. V trimming: 7 bases; J trimming: 5 bases; junction bases outside the gene matches: 7.

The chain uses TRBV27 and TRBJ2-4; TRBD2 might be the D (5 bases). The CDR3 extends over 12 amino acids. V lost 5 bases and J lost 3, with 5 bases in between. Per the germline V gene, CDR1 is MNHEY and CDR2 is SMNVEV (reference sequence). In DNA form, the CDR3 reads TGTGCCAGCAGTGACTACAAAAACATTCAGTACTTC. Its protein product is CASSDYKNIQYF.

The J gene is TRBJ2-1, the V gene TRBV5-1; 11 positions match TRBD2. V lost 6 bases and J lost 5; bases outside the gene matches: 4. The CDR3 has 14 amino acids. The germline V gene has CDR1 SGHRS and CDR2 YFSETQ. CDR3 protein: CASTGTSGNNEQFF. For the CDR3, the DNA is TGCGCCAGCACGGGGACTAGCGGTAACAATGAGCAGTTCTTC.

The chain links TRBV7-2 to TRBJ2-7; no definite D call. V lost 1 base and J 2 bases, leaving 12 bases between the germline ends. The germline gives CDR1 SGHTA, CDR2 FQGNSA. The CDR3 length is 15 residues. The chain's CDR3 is CASSLDSRTPYEQYF. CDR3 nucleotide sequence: TGTGCCAGCAGCTTAGATTCGCGTACCCCCTACGAGCAGTACTTC.

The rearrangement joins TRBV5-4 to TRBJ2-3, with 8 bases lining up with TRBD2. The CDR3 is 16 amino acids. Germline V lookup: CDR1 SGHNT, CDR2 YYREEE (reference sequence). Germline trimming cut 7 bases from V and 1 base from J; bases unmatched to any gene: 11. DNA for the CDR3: TGTGCCAGCCGTCCACAAGCGGGAGCGGGCACAGATACGCAGTATTTT. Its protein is CASRPQAGAGTDTQYF.

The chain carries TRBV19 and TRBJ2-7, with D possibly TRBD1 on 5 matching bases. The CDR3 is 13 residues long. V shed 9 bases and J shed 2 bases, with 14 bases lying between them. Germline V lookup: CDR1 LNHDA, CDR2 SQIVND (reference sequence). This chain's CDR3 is CASSDRGAYEQYF. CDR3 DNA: TGTGCCAGCTCAGACAGAGGCGCCTACGAGCAGTACTTC.

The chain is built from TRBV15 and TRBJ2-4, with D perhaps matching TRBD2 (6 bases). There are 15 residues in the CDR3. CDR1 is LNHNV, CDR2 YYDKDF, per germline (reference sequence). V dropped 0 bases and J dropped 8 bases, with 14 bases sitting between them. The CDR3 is CATSRDGQGGDIQYF. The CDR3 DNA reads TGTGCCACCAGCAGAGATGGTCAGGGAGGAGACATTCAGTACTTC.

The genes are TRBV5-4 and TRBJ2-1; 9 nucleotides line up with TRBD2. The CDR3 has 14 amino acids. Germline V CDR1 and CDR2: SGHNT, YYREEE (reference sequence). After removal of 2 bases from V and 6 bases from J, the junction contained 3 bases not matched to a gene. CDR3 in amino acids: CASSFAGGPNEQFF. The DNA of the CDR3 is TGTGCCAGCAGCTTCGCGGGAGGGCCCAATGAGCAGTTCTTC.

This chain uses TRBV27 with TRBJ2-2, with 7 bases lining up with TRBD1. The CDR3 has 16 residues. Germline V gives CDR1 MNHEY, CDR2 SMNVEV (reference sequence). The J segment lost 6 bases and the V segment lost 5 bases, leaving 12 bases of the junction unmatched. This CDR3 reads CASSPDRVPGAGELFF. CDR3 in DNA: TGTGCCAGCAGTCCAGACAGGGTCCCAGGTGCCGGGGAGCTGTTTTTT.

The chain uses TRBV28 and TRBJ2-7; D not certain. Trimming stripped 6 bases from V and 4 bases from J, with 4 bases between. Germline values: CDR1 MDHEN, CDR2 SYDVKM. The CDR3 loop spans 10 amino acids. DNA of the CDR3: TGTGCCAGCAGCCGTTACGAGCAGTACTTC. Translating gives CASSRYEQYF.

The CDR3 DNA reads as TGTGCCAGCAGCGTAGCTTCGCAGGGGGCCGGTGAGCAGTTCTTC. It is translated as CASSVASQGAGEQFF. This chain uses TRBV9 with TRBJ2-1; 8 bases are a match to TRBD1. The CDR3 spans 15 residues. V shed 0 bases and J 9 bases; nucleotides not matched to a gene: 8. Germline-derived CDR1 and CDR2 are SGDLS and YYNGEE.

The DNA of the CDR3 is TGTGCCAGTAGTAGCGACAGGGGGAACACTGAAGCTTTCTTT. Its translation is CASSSDRGNTEAFF. J is TRBJ1-1 and V is TRBV19; 8 bases are shared with TRBD1. V lost 4 bases to trimming and J lost 1 base; unmatched junction nucleotides: 2. Germline V CDR1 and CDR2: LNHDA, SQIVND (reference sequence). The length of the CDR3 is 14 residues.

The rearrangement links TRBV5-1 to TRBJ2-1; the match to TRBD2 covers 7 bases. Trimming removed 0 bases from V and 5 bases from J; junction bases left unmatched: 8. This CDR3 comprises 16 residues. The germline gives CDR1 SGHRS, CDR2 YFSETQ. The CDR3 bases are TGCGCCAGCAGCTTGGGGGGGGGAGGGCCCCACAATGAGCAGTTCTTC. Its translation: CASSLGGGGPHNEQFF.